This T cell receptor (beta chain) was obtained from a study of blood T cell repertoires in COVID-19. This clone has a single count. The CDR3 sequence is 18 residues long. Trimming cost V 6 bases and J 3 bases; bases outside gene matches: 15. CDR1 MGHDK and CDR2 SYGVNS come from the germline V gene. Sequencing used immunoSEQ multiplex PCR; TCRdb keeps in-frame clones, though not all of them. The table shows about 130,000 clones, with 80% to 90% occurring only once. Sequencing input: PBMCs or T cells enriched from blood (not recorded which). The chain joins TRBV25-1 to TRBJ1-2; 11 bases fit TRBD1. This receptor was obtained from a man aged 50-60 years who had recovered from COVID-19. CDR3 in DNA: TGTGCCAGCAGCGGAACGGACAGGGGGCTGGGTGGGTACTATGGCTACACCTTC. It yields the protein CASSGTDRGLGGYYGYTF.